These 18 T cell receptor beta chains came from one sample sequenced in a study of identical twins. TCRdb reprocessed the 5' RACE reads with MiXCR, giving one entry per CDR3 protein. Of over 600,000 distinct CDR3 sequences listed, 20% to 25% are singletons. This sample also belongs to another study, concerning T cells expressing NK-cell markers.

Sequenced: PBMCs. These TCRs come from a woman aged 18-29 years in good health.

The chain employs TRBV7-8 and TRBJ2-7, with a possible D match to TRBD2 (6 bases). Trimming cost V 2 bases and J 2 bases, with 13 bases left between them. The germline V gene encodes CDR1 SGHVS and CDR2 FQNEAQ. The CDR3 has 15 amino acids. CDR3 DNA sequence: TGTGCCAGCAGCTTACGGTGGCGGGAAGCCTACGAGCAGTACTTC. As protein: CASSLRWREAYEQYF.

This clonotype appeared a few times. The rearrangement joins TRBV20-1 to TRBJ2-3, with D possibly being TRBD1 or TRBD2 (5 bases each). This CDR3 contains 13 residues. Trimming pared 6 bases from V and 5 bases from J, leaving 15 bases between. In germline, CDR1 is DFQATT, CDR2 SNEGSKA (reference sequence). The CDR3, as DNA: TGCAGTGCGATCCGATGGGGGTTAGATACGCAGTATTTT. Translation gives CSAIRWGLDTQYF.

V usage is TRBV9 and J usage is TRBJ2-3; 12 bases line up with TRBD2. The V segment lost 0 bases and the J segment 0 bases; nucleotides outside the gene matches: 2. CDR1 and CDR2 from the germline V gene are SGDLS and YYNGEE. The CDR3 totals 17 residues. The CDR3 sequence is CASSVEGLAGSTDTQYF. DNA of the CDR3: TGTGCCAGCAGCGTAGAAGGACTAGCGGGGAGCACAGATACGCAGTATTTT.

V gene TRBV2 combines with J gene TRBJ2-7; perhaps D is TRBD1 or TRBD2 (5 bases each). The V end lost 9 bases, the J end lost 6 bases, and 9 bases lay between the germline ends. The CDR3 contains 10 residues. CDR1 is SNHLY, CDR2 FYNNEI, per germline. In DNA, the CDR3 is TGTGCCAGTGGGGGACGCGAGCAGTACTTC. This encodes CASGGREQYF.

The table lists this clonotype with a few counts. This chain joins TRBV20-1 and TRBJ2-3; D could derive from TRBD1 or TRBD2 (5 bases each). CDR3 length: 14 amino acids. Germline V gene lookup returns CDR1 DFQATT and CDR2 SNEGSKA (reference sequence). V dropped 3 bases and J dropped 0 bases, with 10 bases sitting between them. The CDR3 sequence is CSASWGGSTDTQYF. The CDR3 nucleotides are TGCAGTGCTAGTTGGGGCGGGAGCACAGATACGCAGTATTTT.

The chain has TRBV3-1 and TRBJ2-7, with unresolved D. CDR1 and CDR2 (germline): LGHDT, YNNKEL (reference sequence). The V gene lost 2 bases and the J gene lost 2 bases, with 7 bases spanning the gap. This CDR3 is 13 amino acids long. The CDR3 DNA sequence: TGTGCCAGCAGCCAATCGAGTCCCTACGAGCAGTACTTC. Residues: CASSQSSPYEQYF.

The V call is TRBV20-1, the J call TRBJ2-1; D tentatively reads TRBD1 or TRBD2 (7 bases each). This CDR3 is 17 amino acids long. Per germline, CDR1 DFQATT and CDR2 SNEGSKA (reference sequence). Trimming shortened V by 1 base and J by 0 bases, and 16 bases separated the two germline ends. Written as DNA, the CDR3 is TGCAGTGCTAGAGTTTTAGGCAGGGGGGGCTCCTACAATGAGCAGTTCTTC. Its translation is CSARVLGRGGSYNEQFF.

This clonotype was recorded a few times. The chain carries TRBV12-3 or TRBV12-4 and TRBJ2-5; 11 positions agree with TRBD2. The J segment lost 1 base and the V segment lost 4 bases, leaving 8 bases of the junction unmatched. The CDR3 is 17 residues long. The CDR3 loop reads CASSWRVAGGLQETQYF. CDR3 bases: TGTGCCAGCAGTTGGAGGGTAGCGGGAGGGCTCCAAGAGACCCAGTACTTC.

V gene TRBV4-3 combines with J gene TRBJ2-7; D ambiguous. The CDR3 has 13 residues. The germline gives CDR1 LGHNA, CDR2 YSLEER. The germline V and J ends were trimmed by 0 bases and 2 bases, with 5 bases remaining between them. CDR3 sequence (DNA): TGCGCCAGCAGCCAAGATAGACCCTACGAGCAGTACTTC. Translated, it gives CASSQDRPYEQYF.

In this sample, this clonotype turned up a few times. The V and J genes are TRBV7-2 and TRBJ1-2; D gene ambiguous. CDR1 and CDR2 (germline): SGHTA, FQGNSA. V shed 5 bases and J shed 5 bases, with 18 bases lying between them. This CDR3 has 15 residues. As DNA, the CDR3 is TGTGCCAGCAGCCGAGGAGGCGGGGTCGGGTATGGCTACACCTTC. Its protein product is CASSRGGGVGYGYTF. Combining the CDR3 with reference TRBV7-2 and TRBJ1-2 gives the whole variable domain GAGVSQSPSNKVTEKGKDVELRCDPISGHTALYWYRQSLGQGLEFLIYFQGNSAPDKSGLPSDRFSAERTGGSVSTLTIQRTQQEDSAVYLCASSRGGGVGYGYTFGSGTRLTVV.

This chain connects TRBV5-1 to TRBJ2-2, with D maybe TRBD1 (6 bases). CDR1 SGHRS and CDR2 YFSETQ come from the germline V gene. With 9 bases removed from V and 7 bases from J, the gap between germline ends came to 19 bases. The CDR3 has 14 residues. Here the CDR3 reads CATDDGQKGGELFF. CDR3 in DNA: TGCGCCACCGACGACGGACAGAAGGGCGGGGAGCTGTTTTTT.

Here the CDR3 DNA reads TGCAGTGCTATTCGAGGACTAGCGTTGGAGTTCTTC. Protein sequence: CSAIRGLALEFF. V and J are TRBV20-1 and TRBJ2-1; 9 positions match TRBD2. CDR1 is DFQATT, CDR2 SNEGSKA, per germline (reference sequence). The CDR3 totals 12 residues. Losses at the gene ends were 4 bases for V and 14 bases for J; bases not matched to a gene: 9.

A few counts support this clonotype. J is TRBJ2-1 and V is TRBV20-1, with 7 bases that match TRBD2. CDR3 size: 14 residues. Per germline, CDR1 DFQATT and CDR2 SNEGSKA (reference sequence). J gave up 6 bases and V 6 bases, and 11 bases lay outside the gene matches. The CDR3, as DNA: TGCAGTGCCAAGCGGGGCCCTCTCCGCAATGAGCAGTTCTTC. This gives the protein CSAKRGPLRNEQFF.

The chain employs TRBV10-3 and TRBJ2-3; 12 nucleotides match TRBD2. This CDR3 contains 16 residues. V lost 3 bases to trimming and J lost 6 bases; unmatched junction nucleotides: 7. CDR1 and CDR2 (germline): ENHRY, SYGVKD. The CDR3, as DNA: TGTGCCATCAGTGAAGCAACTAGCGGGAGGCAGGATACGCAGTATTTT. It codes for CAISEATSGRQDTQYF.

This clonotype turned up a few times. V usage is TRBV9 and J usage is TRBJ1-2; 7 bases line up with TRBD1. There are 15 residues in the CDR3. Trimming removed 0 bases from V and 8 bases from J; junction bases left unmatched: 10. CDR1 is SGDLS, CDR2 YYNGEE, per germline. The CDR3 reads CASSVVAGTELGYTF. The CDR3 nucleotides are TGTGCCAGCAGCGTAGTCGCCGGGACAGAGTTGGGCTACACCTTC.

The V call is TRBV25-1, the J call TRBJ2-5; D gene ambiguous. This CDR3 spans 14 amino acids. V was shortened by 3 bases and J by 4 bases, with 12 bases between the two germline ends. Germline-derived CDR1 and CDR2 are MGHDK and SYGVNS. The CDR3 sequence: CASSDVSKGETQYF. The CDR3 bases are TGTGCCAGCAGTGACGTCAGCAAAGGAGAGACCCAGTACTTC.

This clonotype was seen ten or more times. V and J are TRBV7-2 and TRBJ1-1, with D maybe TRBD1 (5 bases). Germline values: CDR1 SGHTA, CDR2 FQGNSA. The CDR3 runs 17 residues. V was pared by 4 bases and J by 1 base, with 19 bases between. The CDR3 DNA reads as TGTGCCAGCAGCTCGTTCAGTGAGGGGAGGCCGAACACTGAAGCTTTCTTT. It yields the protein CASSSFSEGRPNTEAFF.

The chain carries TRBV6-1 and TRBJ1-4, with unresolved D. V was pared by 5 bases and J by 10 bases, with 14 bases between. The CDR3 loop spans 13 amino acids. Germline V gene sequence: CDR1 MNHNS, CDR2 SASEGT. The CDR3 sequence: CASSRGSDGKLFF. In DNA form, the CDR3 reads TGTGCCAGCAGTAGAGGTAGTGACGGAAAACTGTTTTTT.